Sequencing of this TCR beta chain was carried out in a study of blood T cell repertoires in COVID-19. Study-wide context: Nucleic acid was either cDNA or gDNA, and it came from T cells, B-cell-depleted T cells, or PBMCs.

The length of the CDR3 is 15 residues. Germline V lookup: CDR1 LNHDA, CDR2 SQIVND (reference sequence). V lost 1 base and J 5 bases, leaving 14 bases between the germline ends. Assay used: immunoSEQ multiplex PCR; TCRdb lists only in-frame clones, some missing. The sample gives about 440,000 clones, 85% to 90% of which show up once; 4% to 4.5% is in the top ten. Sequenced material: peripheral blood. The TCR sequence derives from a woman aged 30 to 39 with acute or convalescent COVID-19. This chain connects TRBV19 to TRBJ1-1; a possible D gene is TRBD1 (5 bases). In nucleotides, the CDR3 is TGTGCCAGTAGTATAGTGCAGGTAGGGGAAACTGAAGCTTTCTTT. Amino acid sequence: CASSIVQVGETEAFF.